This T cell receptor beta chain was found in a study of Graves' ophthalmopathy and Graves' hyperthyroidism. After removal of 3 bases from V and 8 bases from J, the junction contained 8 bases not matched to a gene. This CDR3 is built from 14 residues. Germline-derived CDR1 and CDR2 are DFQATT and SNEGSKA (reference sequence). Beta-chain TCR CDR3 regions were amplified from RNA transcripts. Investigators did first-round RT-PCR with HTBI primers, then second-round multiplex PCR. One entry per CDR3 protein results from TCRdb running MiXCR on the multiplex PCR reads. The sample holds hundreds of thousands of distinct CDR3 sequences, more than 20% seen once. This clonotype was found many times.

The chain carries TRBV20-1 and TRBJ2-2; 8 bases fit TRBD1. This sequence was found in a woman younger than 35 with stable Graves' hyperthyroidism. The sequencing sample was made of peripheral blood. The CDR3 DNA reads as TGCAGTGCTAGGGTCCGACAGGGGACGGGGGAGCTGTTTTTT. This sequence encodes CSARVRQGTGELFF.